This T cell receptor (beta chain) was recovered during a study of blood T cells in healthy people across ages. Study-level results: Naive CD4+ cells and diversity were both higher in long-lived donors than in aged donors. The diversity estimates, figures obtained from one million T cells, were considered underestimates.

The CDR3 contains 12 residues. Trimming cost V 5 bases and J 4 bases, with 8 bases left between them. This clonotype was counted at least ten times. The target antigen is unknown. Together with a sample-barcoded 5' primer, a J-beta primer mix was included in a second PCR lasting about 6 to 12 cycles. Tags on each cDNA molecule came from a template-switch adaptor with 12 random nucleotides. TCRdb analysed the 5' RACE reads with MiXCR anew, one entry per CDR3 protein. In the table there are approximately 1,000,000 distinct CDR3 sequences, around two fifths of which are singletons. Sequenced input: blood. This chain joins TRBV12-3 or TRBV12-4 and TRBJ2-5, with D perhaps TRBD1 (5 bases). This TCR derives from a man younger than 35 in good health. The DNA of the CDR3 is TGTGCCAGCAGTCCCCAGGGAGAGACCCAGTACTTC. It is translated as CASSPQGETQYF.